These 9 T cell receptor beta chains were all obtained from the same sample, sequenced in a study of blood T cell repertoires in COVID-19. Repertoires were generated with immunoSEQ multiplex PCR, while TCRdb's copy carries only in-frame clones and drops some. The sample has a few hundred thousand clones, more than 85% seen once. The sequencing input was peripheral blood. These receptors were obtained from a person aged 18 to 35 with COVID-19, enrolled during active disease.

The chain couples TRBV27 to TRBJ1-2; no definite D call. V lost 9 bases to trimming and J lost 0 bases, with 8 bases between them. Germline lookup yields CDR1 MNHEY and CDR2 SMNVEV (reference sequence). There are 12 residues in the CDR3. The CDR3 loop reads CASWRANYGYTF. Written as DNA, the CDR3 is TGTGCCAGTTGGAGGGCTAACTATGGCTACACCTTC.

The gene calls are TRBV7-9 and TRBJ2-1, with TRBD2 as a possible D gene (5 bases). The CDR3 contains 12 residues. V was cut by 5 bases and J by 8 bases, with 10 bases left in between. CDR1 and CDR2 from the germline V gene are SEHNR and FQNEAQ (reference sequence). For the CDR3, the DNA is TGTGCCAGCAGCCATGACTATTATGAGCAGTTCTTC. This translates into CASSHDYYEQFF. The complete variable domain, with remaining parts taken from reference TRBV7-9 and TRBJ2-1, reads DTGVSQNPRHKITKRGQNVTFRCDPISEHNRLYWYRQTLGQGPEFLTYFQNEAQLEKSRLLSDRFSAERPKGSFSTLEIQRTEQGDSAMYLCASSHDYYEQFFGPGTRLTVL.

This chain joins TRBV15 and TRBJ2-1; 16 positions match TRBD2. The CDR3 has 18 residues. The germline gives CDR1 LNHNV, CDR2 YYDKDF (reference sequence). V was clipped by 2 bases and J by 8 bases; unmatched bases: 9. The chain's CDR3 is CATSRKPGLAGGQDEQFF. CDR3 in DNA: TGTGCCACCAGCAGAAAACCGGGACTAGCGGGAGGGCAAGATGAGCAGTTCTTC. The whole variable domain, remainder taken from reference TRBV15 and TRBJ2-1, is DAMVIQNPRYQVTQFGKPVTLSCSQTLNHNVMYWYQQKSSQAPKLLFHYYDKDFNNEADTPDNFQSRRPNTSFCFLDIRSPGLGDTAMYLCATSRKPGLAGGQDEQFFGPGTRLTVL.

The rearrangement joins TRBV5-4 to TRBJ2-3; D not certain. The V end lost 0 bases, the J end lost 0 bases, and 8 bases lay between the germline ends. This CDR3 has 15 amino acids. Germline-derived CDR1 and CDR2 are SGHNT and YYREEE (reference sequence). CDR3 region: CASSLDPRSTDTQYF. CDR3 in DNA: TGTGCCAGCAGCTTGGATCCTCGTAGCACAGATACGCAGTATTTT.

The gene calls are TRBV6-1 and TRBJ2-5, with 7 nucleotides matching TRBD2. V lost 3 bases and J lost 5; bases outside the gene matches: 12. The germline gives CDR1 MNHNS, CDR2 SASEGT. CDR3 length equals 16 residues. The CDR3 bases are TGTGCCAGCAGTGAGGGGGAGGGTTTAGGTTCGGAGACCCAGTACTTC. It specifies CASSEGEGLGSETQYF.

This clone was seen at least ten times. V is TRBV9 and J is TRBJ2-1; 11 bases map to TRBD2. The germline CDR1 and CDR2 sequences are SGDLS and YYNGEE. V trimming: 0 bases; J trimming: 8 bases; junction bases outside the gene matches: 7. CDR3 size: 16 residues. The CDR3 loop reads CASSVGPTSGTDEQFF. The DNA of the CDR3 is TGTGCCAGCAGCGTAGGGCCGACTAGCGGGACGGATGAGCAGTTCTTC.

The rearrangement uses TRBV29-1 and TRBJ2-2, with D possibly being TRBD1 (5 bases). V lost 3 bases and J 1 base, leaving 12 bases between the germline ends. The CDR3 sequence is 15 residues long. Germline CDR1 is SQVTM and CDR2 is ANQGSEA. CDR3 loop: CSVEPSGMNTGELFF. For the CDR3, the DNA is TGCAGCGTTGAGCCCTCAGGGATGAACACCGGGGAGCTGTTTTTT.

The chain is built from TRBV27 and TRBJ2-7; 8 bases agree with TRBD2. The germline V gene has CDR1 MNHEY and CDR2 SMNVEV (reference sequence). This CDR3 comprises 14 residues. J was trimmed by 4 bases and V by 1 base; bases with no gene match: 3. This chain's CDR3 is CASSLLAGGYEQYF. In DNA, the CDR3 is TGTGCCAGCAGTTTATTGGCGGGAGGTTACGAGCAGTACTTC.

The chain has TRBV27 and TRBJ2-5, with a tentative D call TRBD2 (6 bases). Trimming cost V 4 bases and J 1 base, with 10 bases left between them. Germline CDR1 reads MNHEY; CDR2 reads SMNVEV (reference sequence). The CDR3 covers 14 residues. CDR3 nucleotides: TGTGCCAGCAGTTCGGGAGTTACCCAAGAGACCCAGTACTTC. It encodes CASSSGVTQETQYF.